A selection of T cell receptor beta chains follows, all from one sample in a study of T cell responses to AZD1222 COVID-19 vaccine. Sequencing used immunoSEQ multiplex PCR; TCRdb keeps in-frame clones, though not all of them. The data contain roughly 150,000 clones, 91% of them seen just once; the ten biggest clones take up roughly 1.3%. The sequencing here drew on peripheral blood, taken 28 days after the second AZD1222 dose. These receptors came from an adult who received the AZD1222 COVID-19 vaccine. CDR3s include the opening cysteine and the closing phenylalanine or tryptophan. Fields, in order: V gene, J gene, clone size, D gene, CDR3 DNA, CDR3 protein. A D gene is named only where the DNA matches it firmly. Rows may omit the clone size; those that give it use once, few, many or a size class.

TRBV7-6,TRBJ1-1,-,-,TGTGCCAGCAGCTTAGTTGTCGGGGCAGGGGAGAACACTGAAGCTTTCTTT,CASSLVVGAGENTEAFF
TRBV7-8,TRBJ2-1,-,-,TGTGCCAGCAGCTCCCGAACACGAAATGAGCAGTTCTTC,CASSSRTRNEQFF
TRBV7-3,TRBJ2-5,-,-,TGTGCCAGCAGCTCCCCAGGGTCGGAAGAGACCCAGTACTTC,CASSSPGSEETQYF
TRBV25-1,TRBJ2-7,-,TRBD1,TGTGCCAGCAGTGAATCTCTACCGACAGGGGCCTCCTACGAGCAGTACTTC,CASSESLPTGASYEQYF
TRBV7-9,TRBJ2-1,-,TRBD1,TGTGCCAGCAGCCCTTATCGGGGACAGTACAATGAGCAGTTCTTC,CASSPYRGQYNEQFF
TRBV27,TRBJ2-5,-,TRBD2,TGTGCCAGCAACCTAAGCGGGGGAGGTCCGGAGACCCAGTACTTC,CASNLSGGGPETQYF
TRBV18,TRBJ2-1,-,TRBD2,TGTGCCAGCTCACCACAGCGGGGGGACAATGAGCAGTTCTTC,CASSPQRGDNEQFF
TRBV28,TRBJ1-2,-,TRBD1,TGTGCCAGCAGCCTCCAGGGGACAGGGATTCCCTATGGCTACACCTTC,CASSLQGTGIPYGYTF
TRBV6-5,TRBJ1-1,-,-,TGTGCCAGCAGTTACTCGCCGGTGATGAACACTGAAGCTTTCTTT,CASSYSPVMNTEAFF
TRBV7-6,TRBJ2-1,-,TRBD2,TGTGCCAGCAGCCCAGGACTAGCGGCCTACAATGAGCAGTTCTTC,CASSPGLAAYNEQFF
TRBV19,TRBJ2-5,-,-,TGTGCCAGTGGGCGAGGCGGGATCGAGACCCAGTACTTC,CASGRGGIETQYF
TRBV7-3,TRBJ2-3,once,TRBD1,TGTGCCAGCAGCTCCACCCCTACCACAGGGGCAGATACGCAGTATTTT,CASSSTPTTGADTQYF
TRBV2,TRBJ1-4,once,-,TGTGCCAGCAACTGGCAGGGGAGGAATGAAAAACTGTTTTTT,CASNWQGRNEKLFF
TRBV29-1,TRBJ2-5,-,-,TGCAGCGCCACAAATCTCCTGGGGACCCAGTACTTC,CSATNLLGTQYF
TRBV24-1,TRBJ2-7,-,TRBD2,TGTGCCACCAGTGAGACTAGCGGGAGCGGCCACGAGCAGTACTTC,CATSETSGSGHEQYF
TRBV27,TRBJ1-5,-,-,TGTGCCAGCAGTTCCCAGGGGAGCCAGCCCCAGCATTTT,CASSSQGSQPQHF
TRBV12-3/TRBV12-4,TRBJ1-2,-,TRBD1,TGTGCCAGCAGTCCGACAGGGGCGGGTGGCTACACCTTC,CASSPTGAGGYTF
TRBV28,TRBJ2-7,once,TRBD2,TGTGCCACACACTCTAGCGGGAGTCTCTACGAGCAGTACTTC,CATHSSGSLYEQYF
TRBV18,TRBJ2-7,-,-,TGTGCCAGCTCACCACCGTCCCGTAGGGACATCGGTTACGAGCAGTACTTC,CASSPPSRRDIGYEQYF
TRBV2,TRBJ1-2,-,TRBD1,TGTGCCAGCCATGGGACAGCGGGGGGCTACACCTTC,CASHGTAGGYTF
TRBV5-4,TRBJ2-3,-,TRBD2,TGTGCCACCCGGACTAGCGGGGGGACAGATACGCAGTATTTT,CATRTSGGTDTQYF
TRBV19,TRBJ2-2,-,-,TGTGCCAGTAGTAAGGCCCCGCCGAACACCGGGGAGCTGTTTTTT,CASSKAPPNTGELFF
TRBV21-1,TRBJ1-4,-,-,TGTGCCAGCAGCCCTATTTTAAAGGGACAGGGGGCTGAAAAACTGTTTTTT,CASSPILKGQGAEKLFF
TRBV4-2,TRBJ2-5,-,TRBD2,TGTGCCAGCAGCCAGGGAATAAGCGGGGACGAGACCCAGTACTTC,CASSQGISGDETQYF
TRBV5-1,TRBJ2-7,-,TRBD2,TGCGCCAGCAGCCTGTTGGCGGGAGAGACCTACGAGCAGTACTTC,CASSLLAGETYEQYF
TRBV5-4,TRBJ1-1,-,-,TGTGCCAGCACCGATGGACCGGGACACAGGAACACTGAAGCTTTCTTT,CASTDGPGHRNTEAFF
TRBV6-2/TRBV6-3,TRBJ2-5,-,-,TGTGCCAGCAGTAAGGAGGGAGAGACCCAGTACTTC,CASSKEGETQYF
TRBV25-1,TRBJ1-2,-,-,TGTGCCAGCAGTGTAGAGGGACACTATGGCTACACCTTC,CASSVEGHYGYTF
TRBV18,TRBJ2-2,-,-,TGTGCCAGCTCACCACAAACGAGGGGATCCGGGGAGCTGTTTTTT,CASSPQTRGSGELFF
TRBV19,TRBJ1-5,-,-,TGTGCCAGTATGACACGGGACAGCAATCAGCCCCAGCATTTT,CASMTRDSNQPQHF
TRBV5-1,TRBJ1-1,-,-,TGCGCCAGCAGCCCACGGGCAGACAGGAGGGGAGCTTTCTTT,CASSPRADRRGAFF
TRBV6-2/TRBV6-3,TRBJ1-4,-,-,TGTGCCAGCAGTTACTCGAATGGGCCGTCTAATGAAAAACTGTTTTTT,CASSYSNGPSNEKLFF
TRBV19,TRBJ2-7,-,-,TGTGCCAGTAGTACGACAGGAAACTACGAGCAGTACTTC,CASSTTGNYEQYF
TRBV7-9,TRBJ2-2,-,-,TGTGCCAGCAGCACCCACGACGGCGGGGAGCTGTTTTTT,CASSTHDGGELFF
TRBV5-4,TRBJ2-2,-,TRBD1,TGTGCCAGCAGCCTCCGACAGGGGGACACCGGGGAGCTGTTTTTT,CASSLRQGDTGELFF
TRBV24-1,TRBJ2-1,-,TRBD2,TGTGCCATCCAGCGGGGGCCCCACAATGAGCAGTTCTTC,CAIQRGPHNEQFF
TRBV27,TRBJ2-6,-,-,TGTGCCAGCAGTTTATCGCTGGGCTCTGGGGCCAACGTCCTGACTTTC,CASSLSLGSGANVLTF
TRBV7-9,TRBJ2-7,-,-,TGTGCCAGCAGCTCGCCGACAGAATCCTACGAGCAGTACTTC,CASSSPTESYEQYF
TRBV11-1,TRBJ2-7,-,TRBD1,TGTGCCAGCAGCTCGGGACAGGGGACGCCCCAGTACTTC,CASSSGQGTPQYF
TRBV7-8,TRBJ2-1,-,-,TGTGCCAGCAGCTTAGTAGAGTCGTCCCGGGGGTTCTTC,CASSLVESSRGFF
TRBV6-2/TRBV6-3,TRBJ1-2,-,-,TGTGCCAGCAGTTACCCCGGTAGGGGCTACACCTTC,CASSYPGRGYTF
TRBV6-6,TRBJ1-6,-,-,TGTGCCAGCAGTCAGACAGAAGAAAATTCACCCCTCCACTTT,CASSQTEENSPLHF
TRBV4-2,TRBJ1-3,-,-,TGTGCCAGCAGCCAAGATTTTACAGCCGGCTCTGGAAACACCATATATTTT,CASSQDFTAGSGNTIYF
TRBV5-1,TRBJ1-2,-,TRBD1,TGCGCCAGCAGCATAACAGGGGGCACGGACTATGGCTACACCTTC,CASSITGGTDYGYTF
TRBV18,TRBJ2-7,-,TRBD2,TGTGCCAGCTCACCCGGGACTAGCGGGGGCTACGAGCAGTACTTC,CASSPGTSGGYEQYF
TRBV20-1,TRBJ2-2,-,TRBD2,TGCAGTGCTAGTCGGGCTAGCGGGAGCCAGGCCGGGGAGCTGTTTTTT,CSASRASGSQAGELFF